The 2 T cell receptor beta chains below come from one sample, sequenced in a study of post-analysis software for immune sequencing data (dated by TCRdb to the mid-2010s). Libraries came from PCR. Sequencing relied on an Illumina HiSeq 2500. To reduce PCR and sequencing biases, unique molecular identifiers were built into the TCR beta cDNA libraries. TCRdb redid the processing of the public reads, applying fastp at Q25 and MiXCR, and retained in-frame beta chains. Each entry is one CDR3 protein sequence, shown with its most common DNA and genes. The sample data list 740,000 or so distinct CDR3 sequences, and approximately 50% of these were observed just once. 4.6% of the sample lies in the top ten. Their target antigens are unknown. On the study overall, not on this receptor specifically: Patients showed significantly higher frequencies than controls for a handful of TRBV segments, among them TRBV5-6, TRBV5-1 and TRBV20-1.

Input material: blood. These receptor sequences come from a girl between 10 and 17 years old with multiple sclerosis.

The chain is built from TRBV29-1 and TRBJ2-1; TRBD1 aligns across 7 bases. Unmatched junction bases numbered 11, after V lost 7 bases and J lost 5 bases. The germline CDR1 and CDR2 sequences are SQVTM and ANQGSEA. CDR3 length equals 14 residues. Here the CDR3 reads CSAIDRQGDNEQFF. Here the CDR3 DNA reads TGCAGCGCCATCGATCGACAGGGCGACAATGAGCAGTTCTTC.

This clonotype was counted between two and nine times. J is TRBJ1-2 and V is TRBV20-1, with D hard to call. There are 12 residues in the CDR3. CDR1 is DFQATT and CDR2 is SNEGSKA in the germline V gene (reference sequence). Trimming pared 2 bases from V and 0 bases from J, leaving 4 bases between. The CDR3 coding sequence is TGCAGTGCTAGATTGACTAACTATGGCTACACCTTC. Its protein product is CSARLTNYGYTF.